This T cell receptor (beta chain) was identified during a study of T cells in Graves' hyperthyroidism and ophthalmopathy. Overall study results and limits: Expanded thyroid clonotypes (above 0.001) were mostly also found in blood.

Newly diagnosed hyperthyroidism patients aged 18 to 65 years had disease lasting under 2 months. PBMCs were derived from around 10 ml fresh peripheral blood. The CDR3 contains 15 residues. V lost 5 bases and J lost 6; bases outside the gene matches: 6. In regard to this clonotype: Its antigen is not known.

Amplified TCR beta CDR3 regions came from RNA transcripts. HTBI primers drove first-round RT-PCR of the TCR CDR3. MiXCR was run by TCRdb on the multiplex PCR reads, yielding one entry per CDR3 protein. Of about 200,000 distinct CDR3 sequences listed, around 18% are singletons. V gene TRBV12-3 or TRBV12-4 combines with J gene TRBJ2-1, with TRBD1 matching 11 bases. The sample taken for sequencing was blood. This receptor was obtained from a man aged 40-49 years with Graves' hyperthyroidism. The CDR3 nucleotides read TGTGCCAGCAGTCTAAGGACAGGGGGCCCCAATGAGCAGTTCTTC. Protein product: CASSLRTGGPNEQFF.